These T cell receptor beta chains were read from a single sample in a study of blood T cell repertoires in COVID-19. Libraries were prepared by immunoSEQ multiplex PCR; TCRdb keeps only in-frame clonotypes and omits some of them. The data contain around 140,000 clones, approximately 89% of them singletons. The sequencing sample was made of peripheral blood. These receptors came from a human donor in a cohort sampled during active COVID-19. The CDR3 runs from the conserved cysteine through the conserved F or W. The D gene is left open where the match is weak. The size entry is marked missing in some rows and otherwise reads once, few, many or a size class.

j_gene | d_gene | abundance | v_gene | CDR3nt | CDR3aa
TRBJ2-1 | TRBD2 | - | TRBV5-4 | TGTGCCAGCAGTAACGGACTAGCGGGGCCCCTGGGGCATGAGCAGTTCTTC | CASSNGLAGPLGHEQFF
TRBJ1-1 | TRBD1 | - | TRBV4-3 | TGCGCCAGCAGCCAAGACCAGGGGGCTCTGAACACTGAAGCTTTCTTT | CASSQDQGALNTEAFF
TRBJ1-5 | - | few | TRBV6-2/TRBV6-3 | TGTGCCAGCAGCCAACTCGCGGGGCCCAATCAGCCCCAGCATTTT | CASSQLAGPNQPQHF
TRBJ2-1 | TRBD1 | - | TRBV5-1 | TGCGCCAGCAGCTTCAGGGGGCGCGGGTCCTACAATGAGCAGTTCTTC | CASSFRGRGSYNEQFF
TRBJ2-5 | - | - | TRBV5-8 | TGTGCCAGCAGCGCCGGGACAACCATTGGGGAGACCCAGTACTTC | CASSAGTTIGETQYF
TRBJ1-3 | - | - | TRBV24-1 | TGTGCCACCGCCATGACGGGGGGAAACACCATATATTTT | CATAMTGGNTIYF
TRBJ1-1 | - | - | TRBV27 | TGTGCCAGCAGGCCCGACAGATTCACTGAAGCTTTCTTT | CASRPDRFTEAFF
TRBJ2-7 | TRBD1 | - | TRBV9 | TGTGCCAGCAGCGCGACAGGGGGGAGGACAGGCGAGCAGTACTTC | CASSATGGRTGEQYF
TRBJ2-3 | TRBD2 | - | TRBV4-1 | TGCGCCAGCAGCCCCGCGCCTAGCGGGGGAGGAGATACGCAGTATTTT | CASSPAPSGGGDTQYF
TRBJ2-2 | TRBD1 | - | TRBV5-1 | TGCGCCAGCAGCCCAGGGACAGTTCGAAGGGCCGGGGAGCTGTTTTTT | CASSPGTVRRAGELFF
TRBJ1-2 | - | - | TRBV18 | TGTGCCAGCTCACCAGGCACACGGGCTAACTATGGCTACACCTTC | CASSPGTRANYGYTF
TRBJ2-7 | - | - | TRBV11-1 | TGTGCCAGCAGCTCTGGGGACACCTCCTACGAGCAGTACTTC | CASSSGDTSYEQYF
TRBJ2-7 | TRBD1 | - | TRBV6-1 | TGTGCCAGCAGTGAAGAACGAAGGAGACAGGGGGCGTACGAGCAGTACTTC | CASSEERRRQGAYEQYF
TRBJ1-5 | - | - | TRBV10-3 | TGTGCCATCAGTTTCGGGGGTCAGCCCCAGCATTTT | CAISFGGQPQHF
TRBJ2-5 | TRBD1 | - | TRBV7-6 | TGTGCCAGCAGCTTAGCCAGGGGGGAGACCCAGTACTTC | CASSLARGETQYF
TRBJ1-5 | - | - | TRBV27 | TGTGCCAGCAGCAGGACATGGGGGGGCAATCAGCCCCAGCATTTT | CASSRTWGGNQPQHF
TRBJ1-1 | TRBD1 | - | TRBV30 | TGTGCCTGGGCACAGGGGCCGTGGGGGAACACTGAAGCTTTCTTT | CAWAQGPWGNTEAFF
TRBJ2-3 | TRBD2 | - | TRBV16 | TGTGCCAGCACCTCTAGCGGGGGCCTCACAGATACGCAGTATTTT | CASTSSGGLTDTQYF
TRBJ2-5 | TRBD2 | - | TRBV7-2 | TGTGCCAGCAGCTTCGGACTAGCGGGGGAGAGGGAGACCCAGTACTTC | CASSFGLAGERETQYF
TRBJ1-5 | - | once | TRBV7-9 | TGTGCCAGCAGCTTCGGGGGTGATCAGCCCCAGCATTTT | CASSFGGDQPQHF
TRBJ2-1 | TRBD2 | - | TRBV27 | TGTGCCAGCAGTTTATTGTCGGGACTAGCGGGGGGAATGAGCTCCTACAATGAGCAGTTCTTC | CASSLLSGLAGGMSSYNEQFF
TRBJ2-2 | - | - | TRBV4-3 | TGCGCCAGCAGCAAAAGGCGACAGACGAACACCGGGGAGCTGTTTTTT | CASSKRRQTNTGELFF